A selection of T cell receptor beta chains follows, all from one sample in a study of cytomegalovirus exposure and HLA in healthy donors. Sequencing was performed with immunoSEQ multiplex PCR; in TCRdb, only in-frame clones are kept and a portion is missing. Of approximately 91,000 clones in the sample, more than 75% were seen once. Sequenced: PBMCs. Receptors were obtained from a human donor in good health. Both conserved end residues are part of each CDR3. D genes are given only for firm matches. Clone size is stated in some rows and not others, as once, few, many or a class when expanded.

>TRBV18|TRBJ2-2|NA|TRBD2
TGTGCCAGCTCACCACCAGTTAGCGGGAGTGCCCCCTCCGGGGAGCTGTTTTTT
CASSPPVSGSAPSGELFF
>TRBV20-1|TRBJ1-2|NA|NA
TGCAGTGCTAGGGGGCTCCATGGCTACACCTTC
CSARGLHGYTF
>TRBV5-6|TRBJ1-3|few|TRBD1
TGTGCCAGCAGGGACAGGTCTAGCTCTGGAAACACCATATATTTT
CASRDRSSSGNTIYF
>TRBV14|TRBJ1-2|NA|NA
TGTGCCAGCAGCCAAACGGGGAACTATGGCTACACCTTC
CASSQTGNYGYTF
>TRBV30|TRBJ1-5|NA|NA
TGTGCCTGGAGTGTACCCGACAGCCGCAATCAGCCCCAGCATTTT
CAWSVPDSRNQPQHF
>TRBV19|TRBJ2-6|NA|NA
TGTGCCAGTAGTATTGGGCGCTCTGGGGCCAACGTCCTGACTTTC
CASSIGRSGANVLTF
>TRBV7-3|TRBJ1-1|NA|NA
TGTGCCAGCAGCTTAGCGGACGGGGTGAACACTGAAGCTTTCTTT
CASSLADGVNTEAFF
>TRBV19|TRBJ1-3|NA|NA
TGTGCCAGTAGGGGCCTGGACTCTGGAAACACCATATATTTT
CASRGLDSGNTIYF
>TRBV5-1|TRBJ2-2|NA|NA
TGCGCCAGCAGCTTGACTTCCGGGGACGGGGAGCTGTTTTTT
CASSLTSGDGELFF
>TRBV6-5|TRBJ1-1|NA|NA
TGTGCCAGCAGTCATATAGAATCTGAAGCTTTCTTT
CASSHIESEAFF
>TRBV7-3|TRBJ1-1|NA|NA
TGTGCCAGCAGCTTAATCCCGACAGTGAACACTGAAGCTTTCTTT
CASSLIPTVNTEAFF
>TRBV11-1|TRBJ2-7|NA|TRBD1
TGTGCCAGCAGCTTTAGGCAGGGGGCAACCTACGAGCAGTACTTC
CASSFRQGATYEQYF
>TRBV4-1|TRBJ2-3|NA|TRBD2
TGCGCCAGCAGCCAAGATCCGGGGGGAGCTAGCACAGATACGCAGTATTTT
CASSQDPGGASTDTQYF
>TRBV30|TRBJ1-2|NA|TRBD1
TGTGCCTGGAGAGTGGGGACAGCTTATGGCTACACCTTC
CAWRVGTAYGYTF
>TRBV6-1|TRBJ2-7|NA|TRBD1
TGTGCCAGCAGTGCAACAGGGGACGAGCAGTACTTC
CASSATGDEQYF
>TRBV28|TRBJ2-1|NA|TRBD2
TGTGCCAGCAGGAGGACTAGCGGGAGCTCCTACAATGAGCAGTTCTTC
CASRRTSGSSYNEQFF
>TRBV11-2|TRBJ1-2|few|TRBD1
TGTGCCAGCAGCAGGGGGCTGGGCTACACCTTC
CASSRGLGYTF
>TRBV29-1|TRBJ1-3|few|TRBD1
TGCAGCGTGGATACAGGGGTTGGAAACACCATATATTTT
CSVDTGVGNTIYF
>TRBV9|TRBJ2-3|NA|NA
TGTGCCAGCAGCGTACGGTCCCTCACAGATACGCAGTATTTT
CASSVRSLTDTQYF
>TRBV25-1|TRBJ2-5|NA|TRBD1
TGTGCCAGCAGTCCGGGACAGGGGCAAGAGACCCAGTACTTC
CASSPGQGQETQYF
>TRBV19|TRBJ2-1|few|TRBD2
TGTGCCAGTAGTATTGGTGGGAGGGCCGGCAATGAGCAGTTCTTC
CASSIGGRAGNEQFF
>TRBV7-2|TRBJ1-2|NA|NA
TGTGCCAGCAGCTTAGCGCCGTCAGCTAACTATGGCTACACCTTC
CASSLAPSANYGYTF
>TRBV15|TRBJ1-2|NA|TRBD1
TGTGCCACCAGCGGTGGACAGGTCGGCTATGGCTACACCTTC
CATSGGQVGYGYTF
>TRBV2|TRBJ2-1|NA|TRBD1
TGTGCCAGCAGTGAACAGGGGGCGGGAAATGAGCAGTTCTTC
CASSEQGAGNEQFF
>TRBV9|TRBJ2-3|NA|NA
TGTGCCAGCAGCCTTACAGTTAGCACAGATACGCAGTATTTT
CASSLTVSTDTQYF
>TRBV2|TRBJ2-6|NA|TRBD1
TGTGCCAGCGGGGGACAGGGGGCGCGAGGGGCCAACGTCCTGACTTTC
CASGGQGARGANVLTF
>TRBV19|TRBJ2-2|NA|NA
TGTGCCAGTCGTGGGGGGTCCGGGGAGCTGTTTTTT
CASRGGSGELFF
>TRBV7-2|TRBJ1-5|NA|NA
TGTGCCAGCAGCCCCCCAAGCTATCAGCCCCAGCATTTT
CASSPPSYQPQHF
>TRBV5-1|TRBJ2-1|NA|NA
TGCGCCAGCAGCTTGGACGGGGGGCCCTACAATGAGCAGTTCTTC
CASSLDGGPYNEQFF
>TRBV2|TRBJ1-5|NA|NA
TGTGCCAGCAGTGCGGACTTGACAGGATTCGGAAATCAGCCCCAGCATTTT
CASSADLTGFGNQPQHF
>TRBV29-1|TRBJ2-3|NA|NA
TGCAGCGTTGAGGGGCTCAGGGCAGATACGCAGTATTTT
CSVEGLRADTQYF
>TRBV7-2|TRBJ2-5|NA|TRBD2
TGTGCCAGCAGCTCCTCCCCCGTAGCGGGAGGCCAAGAGACCCAGTACTTC
CASSSSPVAGGQETQYF